This T cell receptor beta chain was obtained from a study of graft-versus-host responses after intestinal transplantation. Both intraepithelial and lamina propria lymphocytes were released by processing graft tissue. Germline assignment: CDR1 MNHNS and CDR2 SASEGT. The V gene lost 1 base and the J gene lost 5 bases, with 20 bases spanning the gap. This CDR3 comprises 17 residues. A few counts support this clone. Generated by immunoSEQ multiplex PCR, the TCRdb table keeps only in-frame clones and is missing some. The table includes about 9,800 clones, just under 80% detected once. Sequenced here: ileum tissue, sampled around 500 days after intestinal transplant. The receptor's source is a human patient who received an intestinal transplant, so some T cells may come from the graft donor. The V and J genes are TRBV6-1 and TRBJ2-5; D possibly corresponds to TRBD1 (6 bases). CDR3 bases: TGTGCCAGCAGTGAAGGGCGGGTCAGGGGCTTGTGGGAGACCCAGTACTTC. Translation gives CASSEGRVRGLWETQYF.